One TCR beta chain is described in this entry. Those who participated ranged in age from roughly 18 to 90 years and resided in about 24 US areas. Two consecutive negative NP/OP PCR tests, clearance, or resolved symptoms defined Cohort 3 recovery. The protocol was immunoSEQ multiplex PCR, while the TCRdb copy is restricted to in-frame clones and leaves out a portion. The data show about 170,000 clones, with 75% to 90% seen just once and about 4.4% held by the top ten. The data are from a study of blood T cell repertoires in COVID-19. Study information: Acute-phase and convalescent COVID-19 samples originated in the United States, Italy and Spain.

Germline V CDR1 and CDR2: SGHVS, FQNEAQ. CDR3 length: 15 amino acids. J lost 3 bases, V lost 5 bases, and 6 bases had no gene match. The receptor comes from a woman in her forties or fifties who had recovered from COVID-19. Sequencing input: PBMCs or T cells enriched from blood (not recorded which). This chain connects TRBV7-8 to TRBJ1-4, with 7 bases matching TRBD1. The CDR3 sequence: CASSSRQGANEKLFF. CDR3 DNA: TGTGCCAGCAGCAGCCGACAGGGAGCTAATGAAAAACTGTTTTTT.